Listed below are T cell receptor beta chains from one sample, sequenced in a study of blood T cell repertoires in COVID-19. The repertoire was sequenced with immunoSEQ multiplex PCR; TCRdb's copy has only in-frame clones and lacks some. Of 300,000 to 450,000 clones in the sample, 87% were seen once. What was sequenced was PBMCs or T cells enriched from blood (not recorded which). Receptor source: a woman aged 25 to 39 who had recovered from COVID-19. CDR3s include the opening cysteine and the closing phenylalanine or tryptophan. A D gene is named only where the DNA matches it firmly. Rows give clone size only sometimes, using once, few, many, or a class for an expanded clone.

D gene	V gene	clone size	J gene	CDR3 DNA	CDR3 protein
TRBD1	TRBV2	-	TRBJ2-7	TGTGCCAGCACCCGCCTGAGGCAGGGGGACGAGCAGTACTTC	CASTRLRQGDEQYF
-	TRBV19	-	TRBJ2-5	TGTGCCAGTAGTAACTTACCCGGACGAGGTGGAGGAGAGACCCAGTACTTC	CASSNLPGRGGGETQYF
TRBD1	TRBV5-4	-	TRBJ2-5	TGTGCCAGCAGCCTGACAGGGGCTGAAGAGACCCAGTACTTC	CASSLTGAEETQYF
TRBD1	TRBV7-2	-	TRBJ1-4	TGTGCCAGCAGCGCCTCCGGGACAGACGGGGAAAAACTGTTTTTT	CASSASGTDGEKLFF
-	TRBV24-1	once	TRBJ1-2	TGTGCCACCAGTGATTTCAACAGAGGGTATGGCTACACCTTC	CATSDFNRGYGYTF
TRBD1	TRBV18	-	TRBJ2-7	TGTGCCAGCTCACCACCGGACAGGGACTCCTACGAGCAGTACTTC	CASSPPDRDSYEQYF
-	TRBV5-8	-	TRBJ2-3	TGTGCCAGCAGCTTGGCCAGGGATAGCACAGATACGCAGTATTTT	CASSLARDSTDTQYF
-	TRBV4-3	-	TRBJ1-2	TGCGCCAGCAGCCAAGATACCGAGGGGGACTATGGCTACACCTTC	CASSQDTEGDYGYTF
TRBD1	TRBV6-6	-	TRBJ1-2	TGTGCCACACTGACCTGGGAAACAGGGGGCGCGGATGGCTACACCTTC	CATLTWETGGADGYTF
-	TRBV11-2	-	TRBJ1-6	TGTGCCAGCAGCTCCATTAATTCACCCCTCCACTTT	CASSSINSPLHF
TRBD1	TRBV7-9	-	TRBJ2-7	TGTGCCAGCAGCTTAGGACAGGGGGATCGAGAGCAGTACTTC	CASSLGQGDREQYF
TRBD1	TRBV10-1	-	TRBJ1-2	TGCGCCAGCAGTGACCCACAGGGGGCGCGAGGCTACACCTTC	CASSDPQGARGYTF
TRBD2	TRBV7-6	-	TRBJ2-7	TGTGCCAGCAGCCCCGGACTAGCGGGTCGGGGCTCCTACGAGCAGTACTTC	CASSPGLAGRGSYEQYF
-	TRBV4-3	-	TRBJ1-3	TGCGCCAGCAGCCAGGACAGTTCCTCTGGAAACACCATATATTTT	CASSQDSSSGNTIYF
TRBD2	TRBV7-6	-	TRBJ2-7	TGTGCCAGCAGCTCCTGGGGGGGGAGCTCCTACGAGCAGTACTTC	CASSSWGGSSYEQYF
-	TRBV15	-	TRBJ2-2	TGTGCCACCAGCAGCCATGAGGGGGTGAACACCGGGGAGCTGTTTTTT	CATSSHEGVNTGELFF
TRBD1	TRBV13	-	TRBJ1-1	TGTGCCAGCAGCTCAACAGGGGGTGAAGCTTTCTTT	CASSSTGGEAFF
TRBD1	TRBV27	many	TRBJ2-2	TGTGCCAGCAGACGAGACAGGGGGAGCACCGGGGAGCTGTTTTTT	CASRRDRGSTGELFF
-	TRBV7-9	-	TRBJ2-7	TGTGCCAGCAGCTTAGAATCACCGGGACAGCGGGACTTC	CASSLESPGQRDF
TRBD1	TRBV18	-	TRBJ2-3	TGTGCCAGCTCAAGGGGACAGAGCACAGATACGCAGTATTTT	CASSRGQSTDTQYF
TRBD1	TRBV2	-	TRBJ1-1	TGTGCCAGCAGCGCCGGGACAGGGGTCACTGAAGCTTTCTTT	CASSAGTGVTEAFF
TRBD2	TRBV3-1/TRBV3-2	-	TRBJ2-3	TGTGCCAGCAGCCGGACTAGCGGGGGGGCTTGGCCCACAACTACGCAGTATTTT	CASSRTSGGAWPTTTQYF
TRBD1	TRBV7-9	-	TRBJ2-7	TGTGCCAGCAGCTTAGCGCAGGGGGCCTCCTACGAGCAGTACTTC	CASSLAQGASYEQYF
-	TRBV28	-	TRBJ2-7	TGTGCCAGCAGCCACCGCGGGACAGTCCTTTTCTACGAGCAGTACTTC	CASSHRGTVLFYEQYF
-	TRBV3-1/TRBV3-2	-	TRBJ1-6	TGTGCCAGCAGCCAAGATTTGGGCCTGCGGGGCTCACCCCTCCACTTT	CASSQDLGLRGSPLHF
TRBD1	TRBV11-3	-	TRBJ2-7	TGTGCCAGCAGCTTAGAGGGGACAGGGGCCGAGCAGTACTTC	CASSLEGTGAEQYF
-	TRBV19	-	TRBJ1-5	TGTGCCAGTAGTATTTGGGTGGGGGGAAAGGAATCAGCGGCCCAGCATTTT	CASSIWVGGKESAAQHF
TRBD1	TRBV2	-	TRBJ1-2	TGTGCCAGCATGGGACAGGGGGAAGGTTATGGCTACACCTTC	CASMGQGEGYGYTF
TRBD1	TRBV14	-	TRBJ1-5	TGTGCCAGCAGCCAAGACTTCCCGGACAGGGGAGGTGGGCATGGGGATCAGCCCCAGCATTTT	CASSQDFPDRGGGHGDQPQHF
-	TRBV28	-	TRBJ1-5	TGTGCCAGCGGACTTGTGGAGCCCCAGCATTTT	CASGLVEPQHF
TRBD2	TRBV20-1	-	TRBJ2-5	TGCAGTGCTAGAATCCGGGAGGACCAGTACTTC	CSARIREDQYF
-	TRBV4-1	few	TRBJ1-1	TGCGCCAGCAGCCAAGATCGGGGAGGGGACACTGAAGCTTTCTTT	CASSQDRGGDTEAFF
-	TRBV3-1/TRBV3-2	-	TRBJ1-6	TGTGCCAGCAGCGGGGACGGGGGTTCACCCCTCCACTTT	CASSGDGGSPLHF
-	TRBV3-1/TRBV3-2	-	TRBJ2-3	TGTGCCAGCAGCCTTACAGGCCCCAGCACAGATACGCAGTATTTT	CASSLTGPSTDTQYF
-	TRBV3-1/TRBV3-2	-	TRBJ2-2	TGTGCCAGCAGCCAACGGCTAGCACTCCCCGGGGAGCTGTTTTTT	CASSQRLALPGELFF
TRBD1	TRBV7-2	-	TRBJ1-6	TGTGCCAGCAGCTCAGGACAGGGGACACCCCTCCACTTT	CASSSGQGTPLHF
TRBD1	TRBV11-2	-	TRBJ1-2	TGTGCCAGCAGCTTAGCGGAGGGGGCTGGCTACACCTTC	CASSLAEGAGYTF
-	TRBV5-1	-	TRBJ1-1	TGCGCCAGCAGCGTAGCAGGGGTCCGGAACACTGAAGCTTTCTTT	CASSVAGVRNTEAFF
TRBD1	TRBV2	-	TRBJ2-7	TGTGCCAGCAGTGTCGTGGGACAGGGGGTTAGCGAGCAGTACTTC	CASSVVGQGVSEQYF
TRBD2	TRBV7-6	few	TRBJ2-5	TGTGCCAGCAGCTTAGGAGCGGGGGGCGGAGAGACCCAGTACTTC	CASSLGAGGGETQYF
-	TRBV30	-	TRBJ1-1	TGTGCCTCCGAGGGCTCTACGAGGACTGAAGCTTTCTTT	CASEGSTRTEAFF
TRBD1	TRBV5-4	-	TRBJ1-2	TGTGCCAGCAGCAAAAGACAGGGCGCAAACTATGGCTACACCTTC	CASSKRQGANYGYTF
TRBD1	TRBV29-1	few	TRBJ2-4	TGCAGCGTGAGGAACAGGGGCCTAGCCAAAAACATTCAGTACTTC	CSVRNRGLAKNIQYF
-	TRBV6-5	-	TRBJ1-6	TGTGCCAGCAGTTCCGCCACAGGGTCTAATTCACCCCTCCACTTT	CASSSATGSNSPLHF
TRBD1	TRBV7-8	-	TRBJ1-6	TGTGCCAGCAGCTTAGCCAAACAGGGGAATTATAATTCACCCCTCCACTTT	CASSLAKQGNYNSPLHF
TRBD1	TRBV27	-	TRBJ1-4	TGTGCCAGCAGCCTCGGACAGGGCAATGAAAAACTGTTTTTT	CASSLGQGNEKLFF
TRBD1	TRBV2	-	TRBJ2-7	TGTGCCAGCACAGTGACAGGGCGGATTTCCGAGCAGTACTTC	CASTVTGRISEQYF
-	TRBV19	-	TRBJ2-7	TGTGCCAGTAGATCAACCACGGGGGTCTCCTACGAGCAGTACTTC	CASRSTTGVSYEQYF
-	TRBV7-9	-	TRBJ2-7	TGTGCCAGCAGCTTAGCGGGAAGAATCGGGCGGTCCTCGACAGGAGAGCAGTACTTC	CASSLAGRIGRSSTGEQYF
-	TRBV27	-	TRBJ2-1	TGTGCCAGCAGTTTGCTTAAGAGCGCCAGAGGGAATGAGCAGTTCTTC	CASSLLKSARGNEQFF
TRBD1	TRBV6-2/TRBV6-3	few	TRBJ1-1	TGTGCCAGCAGTACTATATCCAGGGGGATTATGAACACTGAAGCTTTCTTT	CASSTISRGIMNTEAFF
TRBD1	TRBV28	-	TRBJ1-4	TGTGCCAGCAGTTTACCGGGACAGGGGGGAAAACTGTTTTTT	CASSLPGQGGKLFF
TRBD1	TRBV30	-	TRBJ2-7	TGTGCCTGGACCAACAGACCTGACAGGGGGTTTCCCTACGAGCAGTACTTC	CAWTNRPDRGFPYEQYF
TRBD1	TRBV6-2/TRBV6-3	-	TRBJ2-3	TGTGCCAGCAGTCACCCACTCAGGGGGAAGAACACAGATACGCAGTATTTT	CASSHPLRGKNTDTQYF
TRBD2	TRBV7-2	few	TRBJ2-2	TGTGCCAGCAGCTTGGGAGGGACGGCCGGGGAGCTGTTTTTT	CASSLGGTAGELFF